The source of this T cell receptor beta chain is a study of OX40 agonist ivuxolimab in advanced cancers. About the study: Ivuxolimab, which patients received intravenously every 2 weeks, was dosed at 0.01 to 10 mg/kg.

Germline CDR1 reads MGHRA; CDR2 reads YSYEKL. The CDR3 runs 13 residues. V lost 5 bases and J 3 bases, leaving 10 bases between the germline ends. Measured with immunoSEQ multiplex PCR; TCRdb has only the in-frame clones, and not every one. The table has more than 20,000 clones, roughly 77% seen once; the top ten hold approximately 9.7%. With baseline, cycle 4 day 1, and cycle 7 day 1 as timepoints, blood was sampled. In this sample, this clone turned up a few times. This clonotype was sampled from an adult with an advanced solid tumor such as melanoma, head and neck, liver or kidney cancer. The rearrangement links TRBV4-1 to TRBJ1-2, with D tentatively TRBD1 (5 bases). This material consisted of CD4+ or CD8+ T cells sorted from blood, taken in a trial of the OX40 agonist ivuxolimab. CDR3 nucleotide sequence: TGCGCCAGCAGCTTCGACAGATACTATGGCTACACCTTC. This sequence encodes CASSFDRYYGYTF.